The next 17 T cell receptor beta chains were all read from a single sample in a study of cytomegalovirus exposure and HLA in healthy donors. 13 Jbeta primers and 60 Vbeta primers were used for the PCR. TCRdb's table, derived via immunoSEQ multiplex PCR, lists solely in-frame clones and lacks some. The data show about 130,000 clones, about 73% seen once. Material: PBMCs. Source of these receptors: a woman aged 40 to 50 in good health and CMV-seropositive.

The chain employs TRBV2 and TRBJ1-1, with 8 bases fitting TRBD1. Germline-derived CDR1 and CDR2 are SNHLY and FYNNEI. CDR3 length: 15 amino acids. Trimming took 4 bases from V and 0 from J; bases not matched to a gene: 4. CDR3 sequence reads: CASSADRDLNTEAFF. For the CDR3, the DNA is TGTGCCAGCAGTGCGGACAGGGACTTGAACACTGAAGCTTTCTTT.

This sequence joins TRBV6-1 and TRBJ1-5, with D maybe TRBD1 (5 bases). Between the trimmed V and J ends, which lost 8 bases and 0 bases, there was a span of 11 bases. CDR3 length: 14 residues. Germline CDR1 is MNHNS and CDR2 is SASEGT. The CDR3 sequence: CASLGVYSNQPQHF. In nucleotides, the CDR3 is TGTGCCAGCTTAGGGGTTTATAGCAATCAGCCCCAGCATTTT.

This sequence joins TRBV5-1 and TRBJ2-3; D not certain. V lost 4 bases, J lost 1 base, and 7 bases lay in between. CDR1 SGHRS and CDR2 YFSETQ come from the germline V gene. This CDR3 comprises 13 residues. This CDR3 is CASSVAGTDTQYF. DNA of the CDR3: TGCGCCAGCAGCGTTGCGGGCACAGATACGCAGTATTTT.

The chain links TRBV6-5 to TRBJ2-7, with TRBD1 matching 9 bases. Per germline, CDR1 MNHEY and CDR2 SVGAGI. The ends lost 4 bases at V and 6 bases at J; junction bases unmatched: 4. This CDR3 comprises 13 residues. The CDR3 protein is CASSSGTGCEQYF. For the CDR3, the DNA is TGTGCCAGCAGTTCCGGGACAGGGTGCGAGCAGTACTTC.

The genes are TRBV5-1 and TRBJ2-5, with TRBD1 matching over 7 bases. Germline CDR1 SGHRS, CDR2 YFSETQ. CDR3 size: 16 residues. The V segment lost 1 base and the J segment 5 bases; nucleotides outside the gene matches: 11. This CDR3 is CASSLSIRAGGETQYF. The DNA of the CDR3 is TGCGCCAGCAGCTTGAGTATACGGGCAGGGGGTGAGACCCAGTACTTC.

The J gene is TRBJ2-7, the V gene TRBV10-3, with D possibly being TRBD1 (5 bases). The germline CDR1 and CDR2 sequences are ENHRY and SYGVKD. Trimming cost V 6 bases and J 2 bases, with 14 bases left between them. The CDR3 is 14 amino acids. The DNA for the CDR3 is TGTGCCATCAGCAAAACGACAGTAACCTACGAGCAGTACTTC. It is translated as CAISKTTVTYEQYF.

The CDR3 DNA sequence: TGTGCCAGCAGCCGACCGGACTCCACAGATACGCAGTATTTT. This gives the protein CASSRPDSTDTQYF. The chain links TRBV7-3 to TRBJ2-3; weak D call: TRBD2 (5 bases). Germline values: CDR1 SGHTA, CDR2 FQGTGA. CDR3 length: 14 amino acids. The V and J ends lost 5 bases and 2 bases respectively, with 11 bases between them.

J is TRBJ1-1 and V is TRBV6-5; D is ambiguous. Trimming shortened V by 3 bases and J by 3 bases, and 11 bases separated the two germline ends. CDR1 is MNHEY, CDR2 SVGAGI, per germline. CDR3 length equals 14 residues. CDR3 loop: CASSYSTGDTEAFF. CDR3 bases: TGTGCCAGCAGTTATTCCACTGGTGACACTGAAGCTTTCTTT.

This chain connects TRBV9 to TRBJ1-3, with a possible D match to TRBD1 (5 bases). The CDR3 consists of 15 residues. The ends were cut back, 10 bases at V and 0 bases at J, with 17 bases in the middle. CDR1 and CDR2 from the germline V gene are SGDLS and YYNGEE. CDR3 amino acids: CAWGGNPDSGNTIYF. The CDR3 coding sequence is TGTGCCTGGGGGGGGAATCCCGACTCTGGAAACACCATATATTTT.

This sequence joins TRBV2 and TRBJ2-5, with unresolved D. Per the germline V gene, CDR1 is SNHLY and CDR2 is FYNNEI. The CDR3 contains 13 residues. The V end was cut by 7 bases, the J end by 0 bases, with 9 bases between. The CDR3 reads CASNFRYQETQYF. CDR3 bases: TGTGCCAGCAATTTCAGGTACCAAGAGACCCAGTACTTC.

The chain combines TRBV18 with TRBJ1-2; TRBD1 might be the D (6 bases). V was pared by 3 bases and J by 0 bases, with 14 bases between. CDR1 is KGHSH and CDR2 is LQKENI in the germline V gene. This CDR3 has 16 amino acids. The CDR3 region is CASSPPSDRANYGYTF. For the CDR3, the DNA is TGTGCCAGCTCACCCCCCTCGGACAGAGCTAACTATGGCTACACCTTC.

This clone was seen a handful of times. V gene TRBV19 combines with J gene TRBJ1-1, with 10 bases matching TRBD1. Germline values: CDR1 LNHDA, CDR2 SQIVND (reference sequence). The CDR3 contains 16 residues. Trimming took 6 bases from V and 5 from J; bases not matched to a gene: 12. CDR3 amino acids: CASRTTAGTGVTEAFF. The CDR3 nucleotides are TGTGCCAGTAGAACTACGGCCGGGACAGGGGTGACTGAAGCTTTCTTT.

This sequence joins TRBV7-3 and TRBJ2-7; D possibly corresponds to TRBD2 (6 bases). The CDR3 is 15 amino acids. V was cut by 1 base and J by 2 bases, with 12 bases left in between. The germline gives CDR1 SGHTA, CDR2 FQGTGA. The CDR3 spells CASSLNAGSTYEQYF. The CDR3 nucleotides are TGTGCCAGCAGCTTAAATGCGGGAAGCACCTACGAGCAGTACTTC.

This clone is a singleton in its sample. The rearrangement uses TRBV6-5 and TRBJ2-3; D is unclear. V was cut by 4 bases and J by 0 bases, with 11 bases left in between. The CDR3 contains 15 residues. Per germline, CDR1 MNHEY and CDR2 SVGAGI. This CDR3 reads CASSSQRDSTDTQYF. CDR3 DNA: TGTGCCAGCAGTTCTCAGCGAGATAGCACAGATACGCAGTATTTT.

CDR3 sequence (DNA): TGTGCCAGCAGCTTAGCAACAGGGAAGAGAGGCTACACCTTC. The encoded protein is CASSLATGKRGYTF. V gene TRBV7-8 combines with J gene TRBJ1-2, with a tentative D call TRBD1 (6 bases). V was pared by 0 bases and J by 8 bases, with 13 bases between. This CDR3 has 14 amino acids. The germline V gene has CDR1 SGHVS and CDR2 FQNEAQ.

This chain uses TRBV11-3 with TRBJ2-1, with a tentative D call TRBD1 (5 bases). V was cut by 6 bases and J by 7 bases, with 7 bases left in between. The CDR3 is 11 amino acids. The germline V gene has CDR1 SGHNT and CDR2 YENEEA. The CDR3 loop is CASSQGNEQFF. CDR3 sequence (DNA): TGTGCCAGCAGTCAGGGTAATGAGCAGTTCTTC.

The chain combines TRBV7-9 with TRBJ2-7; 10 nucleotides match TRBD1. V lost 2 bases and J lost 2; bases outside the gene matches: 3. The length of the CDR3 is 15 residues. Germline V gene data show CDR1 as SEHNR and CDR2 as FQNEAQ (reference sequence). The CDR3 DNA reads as TGTGCCAGCAGCTTATTCGGACAGGGGGCCTACGAGCAGTACTTC. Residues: CASSLFGQGAYEQYF.